This T cell receptor beta chain was sequenced in a study of CD8+ T cells in alopecia areata. Treatment of the sample: oral pan-JAK inhibitor, 5-10 mg twice daily. Reverse transcription of extracted RNA yielded cDNA, which provided the sequencing template. Profiling relied on immunoSEQ multiplex PCR, and the TCRdb table lists in-frame clones only, not all of them. The data contain 200,000 or so clones, 55% to 70% of them seen just once; the ten biggest clones take up 5.5%. Per the germline V gene, CDR1 is ENHRY and CDR2 is SYGVKD. The CDR3 is made up of 12 amino acids. Trimming cost V 5 bases and J 6 bases, with 10 bases left between them.

The rearrangement links TRBV10-3 to TRBJ1-2; D unclear. Sequences were derived from CD4+ T cells sorted from blood, sampled at week 24, from a patient treated with tofacitinib. The receptor was isolated from a human donor with alopecia areata. DNA of the CDR3: TGTGCCATCAGTTACGACGGAGATGGCTACACCTTC. Translated: CAISYDGDGYTF.